What follows is one T cell receptor beta chain and its context. Donors had nominal health at sampling but likely had unrecorded immune exposures. PCR used 60 Vbeta primers and 13 Jbeta primers. TCRdb's table, derived via immunoSEQ multiplex PCR, lists solely in-frame clones and lacks some. The table includes 150,000 to 200,000 clones, 70% to 80% detected once. The data originate from a study of cytomegalovirus exposure and HLA in healthy donors. The CDR3 has 11 residues. Germline CDR1 is SNHLY and CDR2 is FYNNEI. The V gene lost 8 bases and the J gene lost 12 bases, with 13 bases spanning the gap. The TCR sequence derives from a young woman in good health and CMV-seropositive. The sample taken for sequencing was PBMCs. The gene calls are TRBV2 and TRBJ1-4; a weak D match, TRBD1 (5 bases). The CDR3 DNA sequence: TGTGCCAGCGCTTACAGCAGGGAACTGTTTTTT. This sequence encodes CASAYSRELFF.